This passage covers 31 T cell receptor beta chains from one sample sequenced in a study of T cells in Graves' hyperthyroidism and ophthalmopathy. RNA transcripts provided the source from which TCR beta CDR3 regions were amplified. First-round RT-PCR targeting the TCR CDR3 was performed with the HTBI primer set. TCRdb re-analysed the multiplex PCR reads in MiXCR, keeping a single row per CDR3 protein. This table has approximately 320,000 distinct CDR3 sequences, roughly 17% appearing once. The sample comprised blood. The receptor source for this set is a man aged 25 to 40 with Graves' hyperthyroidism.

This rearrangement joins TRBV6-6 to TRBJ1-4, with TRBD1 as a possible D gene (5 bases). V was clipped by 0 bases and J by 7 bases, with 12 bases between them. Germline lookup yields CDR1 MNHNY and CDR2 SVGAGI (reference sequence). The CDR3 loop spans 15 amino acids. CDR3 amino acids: CASSYSEGVGEKLFF. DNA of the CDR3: TGTGCCAGCAGTTACTCGGAAGGGGTGGGTGAAAAACTGTTTTTT.

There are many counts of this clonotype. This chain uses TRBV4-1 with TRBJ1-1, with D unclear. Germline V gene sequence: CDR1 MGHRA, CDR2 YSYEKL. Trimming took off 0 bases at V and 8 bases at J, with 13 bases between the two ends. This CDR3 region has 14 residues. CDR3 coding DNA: TGCGCCAGCAGCCAAGATCGGCAGAGGATGGAAGCTTTCTTT. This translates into CASSQDRQRMEAFF.

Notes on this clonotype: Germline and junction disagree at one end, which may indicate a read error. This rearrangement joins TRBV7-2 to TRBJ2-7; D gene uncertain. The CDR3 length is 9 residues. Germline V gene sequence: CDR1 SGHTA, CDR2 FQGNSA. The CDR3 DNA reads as TGTGCCACCAGCTACGAGCAGTACTTC. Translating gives CATSYEQYF.

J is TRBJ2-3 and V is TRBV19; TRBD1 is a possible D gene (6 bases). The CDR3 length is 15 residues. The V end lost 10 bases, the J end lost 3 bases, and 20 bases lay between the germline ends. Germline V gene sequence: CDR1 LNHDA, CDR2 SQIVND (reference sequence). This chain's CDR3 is CATRGRLHRTDTQYF. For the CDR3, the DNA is TGTGCCACCAGGGGCAGGCTGCACAGGACAGATACGCAGTATTTT.

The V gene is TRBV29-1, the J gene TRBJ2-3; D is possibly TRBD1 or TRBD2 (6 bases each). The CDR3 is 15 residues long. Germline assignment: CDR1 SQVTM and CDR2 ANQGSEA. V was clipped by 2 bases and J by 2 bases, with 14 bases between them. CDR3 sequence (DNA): TGCAGCGTTGAAACCGGGACGGGGGCCACAGATACGCAGTATTTT. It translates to CSVETGTGATDTQYF.

The CDR3 DNA sequence: TGTGCTAGTGGAACAGAGGGGAACACCATATATTTT. Translation: CASGTEGNTIYF. This chain uses TRBV12-5 with TRBJ1-3; the D gene is possibly TRBD1 (5 bases). Germline CDR1 LGHNT, CDR2 FRNRAP. V lost 6 bases and J 7 bases, leaving 10 bases between the germline ends. CDR3 length: 12 amino acids.

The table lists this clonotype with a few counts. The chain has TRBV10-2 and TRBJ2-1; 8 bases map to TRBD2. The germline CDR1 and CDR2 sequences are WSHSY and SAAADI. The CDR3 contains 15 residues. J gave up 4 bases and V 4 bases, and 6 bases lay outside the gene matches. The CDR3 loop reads CASSARGADYNEQFF. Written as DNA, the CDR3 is TGCGCCAGCAGTGCGCGGGGGGCCGATTACAATGAGCAGTTCTTC.

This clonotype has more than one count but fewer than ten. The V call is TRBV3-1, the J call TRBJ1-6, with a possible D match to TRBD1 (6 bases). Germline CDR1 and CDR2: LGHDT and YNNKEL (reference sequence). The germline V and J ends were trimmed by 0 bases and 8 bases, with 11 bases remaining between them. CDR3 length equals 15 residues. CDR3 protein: CASSQEAGGYSPLHF. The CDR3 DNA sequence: TGTGCCAGCAGCCAAGAGGCGGGGGGCTATTCACCCCTCCACTTT. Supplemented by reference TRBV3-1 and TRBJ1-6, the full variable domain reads DTAVSQTPKYLVTQMGNDKSIKCEQNLGHDTMYWYKQDSKKFLKIMFSYNNKELIINETVPNRFSPKSPDKAHLNLHINSLELGDSAVYFCASSQEAGGYSPLHFGNGTRLTVT.

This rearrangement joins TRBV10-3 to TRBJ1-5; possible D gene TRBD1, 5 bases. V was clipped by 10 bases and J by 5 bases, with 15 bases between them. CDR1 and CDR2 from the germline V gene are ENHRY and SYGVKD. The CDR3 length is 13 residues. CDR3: CATQTEPDQPQHF. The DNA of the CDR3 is TGTGCCACCCAGACAGAGCCCGATCAGCCCCAGCATTTT.

The chain's CDR3 is CASSLTAQFTDTQYF. DNA of the CDR3: TGTGCCAGCAGCTTGACAGCCCAATTTACAGATACGCAGTATTTT. This sequence joins TRBV7-9 and TRBJ2-3, with a possible D match to TRBD1 (5 bases). Per the germline V gene, CDR1 is SEHNR and CDR2 is FQNEAQ (reference sequence). This CDR3 has 15 residues. Trimming removed 3 bases from V and 3 bases from J, with 13 bases in between. Drawing the rest from reference TRBV7-9 and TRBJ2-3, the complete variable domain is DTGVSQNPRHKITKRGQNVTFRCDPISEHNRLYWYRQTLGQGPEFLTYFQNEAQLEKSRLLSDRFSAERPKGSFSTLEIQRTEQGDSAMYLCASSLTAQFTDTQYFGPGTRLTVL.

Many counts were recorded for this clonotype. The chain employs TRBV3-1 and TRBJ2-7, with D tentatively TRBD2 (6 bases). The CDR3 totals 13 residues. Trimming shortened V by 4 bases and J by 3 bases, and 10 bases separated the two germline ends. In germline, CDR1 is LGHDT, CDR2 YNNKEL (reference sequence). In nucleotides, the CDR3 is TGTGCCAGCAGCCTGAGGACTAACTACGAGCAGTACTTC. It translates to CASSLRTNYEQYF.

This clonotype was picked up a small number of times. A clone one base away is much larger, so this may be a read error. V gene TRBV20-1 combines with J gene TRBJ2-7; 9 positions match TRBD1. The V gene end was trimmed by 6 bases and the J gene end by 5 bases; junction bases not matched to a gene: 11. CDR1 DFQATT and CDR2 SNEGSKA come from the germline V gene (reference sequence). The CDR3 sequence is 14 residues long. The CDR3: CSASGTGIIDEQYF. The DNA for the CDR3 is TGCAGTGCGAGTGGGACAGGGATAATTGACGAGCAGTACTTC.

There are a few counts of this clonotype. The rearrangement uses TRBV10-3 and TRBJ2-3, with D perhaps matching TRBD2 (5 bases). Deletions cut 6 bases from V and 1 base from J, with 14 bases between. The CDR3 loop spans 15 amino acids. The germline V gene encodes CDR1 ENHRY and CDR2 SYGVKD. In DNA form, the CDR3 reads TGTGCCATCAGAGGTCCGGGGTCGGGCACAGATACGCAGTATTTT. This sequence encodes CAIRGPGSGTDTQYF.

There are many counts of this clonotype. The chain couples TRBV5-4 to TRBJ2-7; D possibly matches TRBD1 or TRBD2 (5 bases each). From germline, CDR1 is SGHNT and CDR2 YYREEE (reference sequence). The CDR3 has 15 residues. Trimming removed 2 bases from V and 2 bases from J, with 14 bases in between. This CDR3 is CASSFAADNTYEQYF. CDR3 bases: TGTGCCAGCAGCTTCGCAGCGGACAACACCTACGAGCAGTACTTC.

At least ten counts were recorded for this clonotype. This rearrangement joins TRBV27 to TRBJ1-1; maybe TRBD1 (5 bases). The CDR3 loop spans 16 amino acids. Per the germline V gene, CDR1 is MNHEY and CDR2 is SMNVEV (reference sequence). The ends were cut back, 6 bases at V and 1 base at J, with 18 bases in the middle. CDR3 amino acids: CASSLYGGGRNTEAFF. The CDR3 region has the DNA TGTGCCAGCAGCCTATATGGGGGGGGAAGGAACACTGAAGCTTTCTTT.

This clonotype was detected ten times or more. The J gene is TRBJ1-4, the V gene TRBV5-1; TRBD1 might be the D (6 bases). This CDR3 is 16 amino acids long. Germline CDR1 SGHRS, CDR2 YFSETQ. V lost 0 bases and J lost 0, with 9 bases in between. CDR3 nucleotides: TGCGCCAGCAGCTTGGCAGGGGAGGCAACTAATGAAAAACTGTTTTTT. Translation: CASSLAGEATNEKLFF.

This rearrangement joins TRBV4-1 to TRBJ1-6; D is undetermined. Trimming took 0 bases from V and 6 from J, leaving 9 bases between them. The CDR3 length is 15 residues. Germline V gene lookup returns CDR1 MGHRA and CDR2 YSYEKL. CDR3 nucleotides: TGCGCCAGCAGCCAAGATGTAACAGTTAATTCACCCCTCCACTTT. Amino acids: CASSQDVTVNSPLHF.

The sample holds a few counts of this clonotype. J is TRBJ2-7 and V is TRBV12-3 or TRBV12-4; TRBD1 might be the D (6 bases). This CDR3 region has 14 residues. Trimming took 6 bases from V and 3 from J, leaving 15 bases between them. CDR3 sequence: CASSSQRDIYEQYF. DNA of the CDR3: TGTGCCAGCAGCTCTCAGAGGGACATCTACGAGCAGTACTTC.

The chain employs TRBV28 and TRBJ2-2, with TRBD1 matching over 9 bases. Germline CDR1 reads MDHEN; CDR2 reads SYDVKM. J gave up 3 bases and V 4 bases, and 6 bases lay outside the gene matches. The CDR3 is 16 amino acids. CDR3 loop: CASSWQQGADTGELFF. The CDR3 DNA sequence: TGTGCCAGCAGTTGGCAACAGGGGGCTGACACCGGGGAGCTGTTTTTT.

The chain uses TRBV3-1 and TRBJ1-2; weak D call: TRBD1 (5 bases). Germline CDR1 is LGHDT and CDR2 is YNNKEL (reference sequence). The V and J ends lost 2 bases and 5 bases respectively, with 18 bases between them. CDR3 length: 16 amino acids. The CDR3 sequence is CASSQSEGLALYGYTF. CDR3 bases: TGTGCCAGCAGCCAATCCGAGGGGTTAGCCCTATATGGCTACACCTTC.

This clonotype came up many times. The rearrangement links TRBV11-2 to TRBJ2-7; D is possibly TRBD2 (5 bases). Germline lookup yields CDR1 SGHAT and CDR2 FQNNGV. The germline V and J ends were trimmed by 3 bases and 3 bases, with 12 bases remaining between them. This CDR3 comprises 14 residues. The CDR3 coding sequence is TGTGCCAGCAGCTTTTTTAGCGACGACTACGAGCAGTACTTC. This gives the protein CASSFFSDDYEQYF. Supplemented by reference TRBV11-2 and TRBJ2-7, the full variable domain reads EAGVAQSPRYKIIEKRQSVAFWCNPISGHATLYWYQQILGQGPKLLIQFQNNGVVDDSQLPKDRFSAERLKGVDSTLKIQPAKLEDSAVYLCASSFFSDDYEQYFGPGTRLTVT.

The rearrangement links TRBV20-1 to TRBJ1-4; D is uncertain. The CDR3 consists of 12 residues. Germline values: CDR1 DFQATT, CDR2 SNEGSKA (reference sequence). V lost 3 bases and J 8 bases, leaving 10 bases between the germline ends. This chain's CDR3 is CSASVAGEKLFF. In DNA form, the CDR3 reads TGCAGTGCTAGTGTCGCGGGAGAAAAACTGTTTTTT.

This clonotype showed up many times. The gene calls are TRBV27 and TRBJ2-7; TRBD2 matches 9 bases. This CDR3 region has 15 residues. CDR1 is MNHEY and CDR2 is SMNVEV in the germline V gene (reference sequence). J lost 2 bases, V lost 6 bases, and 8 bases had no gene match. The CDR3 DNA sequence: TGTGCCAGCAGAACTGTAGCGGGAGTGGCCTACGAGCAGTACTTC. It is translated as CASRTVAGVAYEQYF.

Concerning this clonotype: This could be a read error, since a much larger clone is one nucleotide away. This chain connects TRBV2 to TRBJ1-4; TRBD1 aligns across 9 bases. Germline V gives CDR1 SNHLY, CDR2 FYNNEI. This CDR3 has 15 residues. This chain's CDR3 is CASGSDRGVNEQLFF. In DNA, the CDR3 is TGTGCCAGCGGCTCCGACAGGGGGGTAAATGAACAACTGTTTTTT.

The chain's CDR3 is CATSSLPSGIQYF. The DNA for the CDR3 is TGTGCCACCAGCAGCCTACCTTCAGGGATCCAGTACTTC. V and J are TRBV15 and TRBJ2-5; perhaps TRBD1 as D (5 bases). This CDR3 has 13 amino acids. The V and J ends lost 3 bases and 10 bases respectively, with 15 bases between them. CDR1 and CDR2 (germline): LNHNV, YYDKDF (reference sequence).

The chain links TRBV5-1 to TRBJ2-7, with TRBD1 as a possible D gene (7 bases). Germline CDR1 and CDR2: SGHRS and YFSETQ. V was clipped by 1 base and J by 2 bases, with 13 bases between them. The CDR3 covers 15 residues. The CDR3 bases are TGCGCCAGCAGCTTGAGGCAGGGGGGCCCCTACGAGCAGTACTTC. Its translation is CASSLRQGGPYEQYF.

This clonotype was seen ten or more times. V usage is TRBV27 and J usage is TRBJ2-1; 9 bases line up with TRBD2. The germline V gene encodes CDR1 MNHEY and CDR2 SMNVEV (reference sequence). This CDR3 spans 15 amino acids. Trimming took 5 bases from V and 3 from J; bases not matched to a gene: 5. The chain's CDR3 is CASSRSGSSYNEQFF. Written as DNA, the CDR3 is TGTGCCAGCAGTCGTAGCGGGAGCAGCTACAATGAGCAGTTCTTC.

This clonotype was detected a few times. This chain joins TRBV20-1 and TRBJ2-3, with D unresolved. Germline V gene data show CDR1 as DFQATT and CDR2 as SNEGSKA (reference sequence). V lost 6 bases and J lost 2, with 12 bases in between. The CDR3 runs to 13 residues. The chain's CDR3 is CSAPYTNTDTQYF. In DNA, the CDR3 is TGCAGTGCCCCATACACAAACACAGATACGCAGTATTTT.

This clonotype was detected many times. CDR3: CATSDPGTSGTQQFF. CDR3 DNA: TGTGCCACCAGTGACCCTGGGACTAGCGGGACCCAGCAGTTCTTC. The chain is built from TRBV24-1 and TRBJ2-1; 13 bases are shared with TRBD2. The CDR3 extends over 15 amino acids. Unmatched junction bases numbered 7, after V lost 4 bases and J lost 11 bases. Germline V gene sequence: CDR1 KGHDR, CDR2 SFDVKD.

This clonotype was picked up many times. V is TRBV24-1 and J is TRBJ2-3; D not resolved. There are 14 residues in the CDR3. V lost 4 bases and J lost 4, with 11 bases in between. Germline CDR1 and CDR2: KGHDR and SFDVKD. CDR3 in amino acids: CATSDPARADTQYF. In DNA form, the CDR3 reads TGTGCCACCAGTGACCCCGCCAGAGCAGATACGCAGTATTTT.

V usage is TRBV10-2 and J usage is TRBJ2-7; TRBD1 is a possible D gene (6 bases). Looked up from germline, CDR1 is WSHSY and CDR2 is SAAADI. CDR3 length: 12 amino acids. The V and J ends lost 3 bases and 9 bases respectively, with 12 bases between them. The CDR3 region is CASSDGTKRQYF. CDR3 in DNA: TGCGCCAGCAGTGACGGGACAAAAAGGCAGTACTTC.